This entry concerns a single TCR beta chain. Its specificity is unknown. A couple of CD3G-deficient patients had more severe autoimmunity; all had some. Patients, 2 to 39 years old, had expanded memory T-cell proportions. V was clipped by 4 bases and J by 2 bases, with 14 bases between them. The CDR3 has 15 amino acids. Germline CDR1 and CDR2: MNHNS and SASEGT. Primers: 52 TRBV forward and 13 TRBJ reverse. The protocol was immunoSEQ multiplex PCR, while the TCRdb copy is restricted to in-frame clones and leaves out a portion. Of over 35,000 clones in the sample, around 89% were seen once. The record originates from a study of regulatory T cells. Findings and limits, study-wide: Regulatory T cells showed the strongest V-J pair restriction and V/J gene skewing among patient repertoires. Hydrophobic residues at CDR3 positions 6 and 7 were enriched in conventional CD4+ T cells of CD3G-deficient patients.

Sequenced material: conventional CD4+ T cells sorted from blood. This TCR derives from a person aged 18 to 29 with CD3G deficiency. The chain couples TRBV6-1 to TRBJ1-2; the D is unclear. This CDR3 reads CASSARQSGNYGYTF. The CDR3 DNA reads as TGTGCCAGCAGTGCCCGGCAGTCGGGAAACTATGGCTACACCTTC.